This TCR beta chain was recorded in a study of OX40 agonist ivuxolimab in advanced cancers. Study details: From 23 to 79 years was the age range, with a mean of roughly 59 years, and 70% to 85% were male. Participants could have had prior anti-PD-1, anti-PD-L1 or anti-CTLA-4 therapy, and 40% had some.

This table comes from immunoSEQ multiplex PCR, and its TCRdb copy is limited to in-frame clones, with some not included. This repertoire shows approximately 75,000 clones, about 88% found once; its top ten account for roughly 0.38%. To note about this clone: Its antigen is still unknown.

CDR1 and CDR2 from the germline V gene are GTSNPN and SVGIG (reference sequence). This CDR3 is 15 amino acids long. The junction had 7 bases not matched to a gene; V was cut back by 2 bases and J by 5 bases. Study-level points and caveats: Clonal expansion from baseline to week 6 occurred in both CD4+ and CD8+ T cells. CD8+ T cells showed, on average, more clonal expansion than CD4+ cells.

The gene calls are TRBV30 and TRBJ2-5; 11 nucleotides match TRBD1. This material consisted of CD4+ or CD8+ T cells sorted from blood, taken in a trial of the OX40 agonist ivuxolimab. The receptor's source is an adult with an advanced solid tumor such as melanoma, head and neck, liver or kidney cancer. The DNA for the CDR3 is TGTGCCTGGAGTCTGGGACAGGGGGTAATGGAGACCCAGTACTTC. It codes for CAWSLGQGVMETQYF.